These T cell receptor beta chains were read from a single sample in a study of PD-L1 blockade in urothelial cancer. TCRdb's copy holds only in-frame clones and misses some; the assay was immunoSEQ multiplex PCR. The sample includes 35,000 to 45,000 clones, around four fifths seen only once; the top ten take about 17%. Sequences were derived from PBMCs, sampled around atezolizumab (anti-PD-L1) treatment. The receptors here all came from a man between 60 and 75 years old with urothelial cancer. Both conserved end residues are trimmed from each CDR3. Fields, in order: V gene, CDR3 protein.

v_gene: TRBV21-1
CDR3aa: ASSDRRGAWYEQY

v_gene: TRBV28
CDR3aa: ASSGRAHTQETQY

v_gene: TRBV18
CDR3aa: ASSPETGADEQF

v_gene: TRBV6-1
CDR3aa: ASSDRAVLYGYT

v_gene: TRBV19
CDR3aa: ASTGGSYEQY

v_gene: TRBV6-5
CDR3aa: ASSGTSGGNTQY

v_gene: TRBV30
CDR3aa: AWGRQGGQPQH

v_gene: TRBV15
CDR3aa: ATSRGGGATHTDTQY

v_gene: TRBV10-3
CDR3aa: AISPVGLANYGYT

v_gene: TRBV5-6
CDR3aa: ASRMAGLSNTDTQY

v_gene: TRBV2
CDR3aa: ASSEIASGHEQY

v_gene: TRBV5-1
CDR3aa: ASSLIGDSPSEAF

v_gene: TRBV6-1
CDR3aa: ASSEAGSEQF

v_gene: TRBV6-1
CDR3aa: ASRRGGGTDTQY

v_gene: TRBV11-2
CDR3aa: ASGRGSMNTEAF

v_gene: TRBV5-1
CDR3aa: ASSLGTGGTYEQY

v_gene: TRBV6-1
CDR3aa: ASSELGQGLLYGYT

v_gene: TRBV6-1
CDR3aa: ASTSTGELF

v_gene: TRBV19
CDR3aa: ATSPSRTANTGELF

v_gene: TRBV18
CDR3aa: ASSPLGHYEQY

v_gene: TRBV5-4
CDR3aa: ASSQGASGSTDTQY

v_gene: TRBV29-1
CDR3aa: SAQTGGGYEQY

v_gene: TRBV25-1
CDR3aa: ASSRTSGTTDTQY

v_gene: TRBV6-5
CDR3aa: ASSKLAGGLGEQF

v_gene: TRBV27
CDR3aa: ASSFGPGANVLT

v_gene: TRBV10-1
CDR3aa: ASSRGGREQY

v_gene: TRBV2
CDR3aa: ASRSSHSKQF